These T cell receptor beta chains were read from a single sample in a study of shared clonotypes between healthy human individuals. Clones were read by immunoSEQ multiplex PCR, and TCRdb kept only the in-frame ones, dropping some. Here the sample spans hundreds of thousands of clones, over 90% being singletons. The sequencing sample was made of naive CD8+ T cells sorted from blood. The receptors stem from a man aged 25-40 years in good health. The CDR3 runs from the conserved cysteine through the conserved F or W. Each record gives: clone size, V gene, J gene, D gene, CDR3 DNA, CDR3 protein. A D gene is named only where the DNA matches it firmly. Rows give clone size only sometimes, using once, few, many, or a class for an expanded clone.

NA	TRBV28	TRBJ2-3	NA	TGTGCCAGCAGCCCGCTCGCCCCCGGTACGCAGTATTTT	CASSPLAPGTQYF
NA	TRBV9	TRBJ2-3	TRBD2	TGTGCCAGCAGCGTCCCCATTAGCGGGAGCGGGGGCACAGATACGCAGTATTTT	CASSVPISGSGGTDTQYF
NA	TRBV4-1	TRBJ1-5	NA	TGCGCCAGCAGCCAAGAAGGAGGAGGGGATCAGCCCCAGCATTTT	CASSQEGGGDQPQHF
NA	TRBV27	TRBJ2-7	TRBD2	TGTGCCAGCAGAATATCCGGGACTAGCGCCTACGAGCAGTACTTC	CASRISGTSAYEQYF
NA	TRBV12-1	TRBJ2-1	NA	TGTGCCAGCAGCTTTGGGAACAGGGGTAGCTCCTACAATGAGCAGTTCTTC	CASSFGNRGSSYNEQFF
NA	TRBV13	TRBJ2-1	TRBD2	TGTGCCAGCAGCGGCGGGACTAGGAACTACAATGAGCAGTTCTTC	CASSGGTRNYNEQFF
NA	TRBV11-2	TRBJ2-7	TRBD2	TGTGCCAGCAGCTTAATGGGGGACTACTACGAGCAGTACTTC	CASSLMGDYYEQYF
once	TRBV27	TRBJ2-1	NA	TGTGCCAGCAGTTTAGCGGCAAACTCCTACAATGAGCAGTTCTTC	CASSLAANSYNEQFF
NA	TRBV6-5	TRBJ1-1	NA	TGTGCCAGCAGTTACTCGATAAGGGGCACGGACACTGAAGCTTTCTTT	CASSYSIRGTDTEAFF
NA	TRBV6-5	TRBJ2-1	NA	TGTGCCAGCAGTCATAGGGGTTGGCATGAGCAGTTCTTC	CASSHRGWHEQFF
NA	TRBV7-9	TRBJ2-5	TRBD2	TGTGCCAGCAGCCCCCGTAGCGGGAGGAAAGAGACCCAGTACTTC	CASSPRSGRKETQYF
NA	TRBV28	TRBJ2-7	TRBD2	TGTGCCAGCAGTCGCCGGACTAGTACAGCATACGAGCAGTACTTC	CASSRRTSTAYEQYF
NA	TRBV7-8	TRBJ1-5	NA	TGTGCCAGCAGCTCTCAGGGACACTATAGCAATCAGCCCCAGCATTTT	CASSSQGHYSNQPQHF
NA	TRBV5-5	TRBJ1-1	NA	TGTGCCAGCAGCTTGTTTGACAGGCCCGATGGCGCTTTCTTT	CASSLFDRPDGAFF
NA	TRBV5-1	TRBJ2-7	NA	TGCGCCAGCAGCCCCACAAATGCTCCGCACGAGCAGTACTTC	CASSPTNAPHEQYF
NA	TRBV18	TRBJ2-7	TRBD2	TGTGCCAGCTCACCACCGGGGACTAGCTTCTACGAGCAGTACTTC	CASSPPGTSFYEQYF